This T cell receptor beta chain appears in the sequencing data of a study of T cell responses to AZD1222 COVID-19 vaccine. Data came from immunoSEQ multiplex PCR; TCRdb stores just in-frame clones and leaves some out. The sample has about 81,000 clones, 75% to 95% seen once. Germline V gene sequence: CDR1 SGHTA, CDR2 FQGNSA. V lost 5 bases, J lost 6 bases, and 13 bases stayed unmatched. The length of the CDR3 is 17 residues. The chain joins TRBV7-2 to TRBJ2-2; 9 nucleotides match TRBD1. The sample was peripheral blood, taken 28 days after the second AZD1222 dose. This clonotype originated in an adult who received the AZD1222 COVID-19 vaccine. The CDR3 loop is CASSPRAGTGRAGELFF. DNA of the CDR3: TGTGCCAGCAGCCCGAGGGCCGGGACAGGGCGAGCCGGGGAGCTGTTTTTT.